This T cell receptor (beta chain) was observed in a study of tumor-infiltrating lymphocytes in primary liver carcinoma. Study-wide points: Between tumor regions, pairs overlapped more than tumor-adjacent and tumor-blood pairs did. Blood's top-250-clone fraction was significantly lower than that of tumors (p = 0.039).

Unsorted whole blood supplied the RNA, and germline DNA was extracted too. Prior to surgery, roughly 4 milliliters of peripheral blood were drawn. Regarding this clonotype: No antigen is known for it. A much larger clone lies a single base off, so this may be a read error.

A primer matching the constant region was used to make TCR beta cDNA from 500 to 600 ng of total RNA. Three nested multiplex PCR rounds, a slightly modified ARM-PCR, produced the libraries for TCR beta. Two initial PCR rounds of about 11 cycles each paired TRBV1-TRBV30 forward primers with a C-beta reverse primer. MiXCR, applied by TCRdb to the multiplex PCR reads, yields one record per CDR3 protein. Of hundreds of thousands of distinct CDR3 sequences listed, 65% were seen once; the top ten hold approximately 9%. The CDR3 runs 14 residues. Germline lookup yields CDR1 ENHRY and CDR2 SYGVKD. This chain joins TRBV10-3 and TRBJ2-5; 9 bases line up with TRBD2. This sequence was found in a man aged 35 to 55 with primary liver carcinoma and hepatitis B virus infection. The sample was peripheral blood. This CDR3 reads CAIRRREGQEAQYF. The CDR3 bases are TGTGCCATCAGGAGGCGGGAGGGTCAAGAGGCCCAGTACTTC.